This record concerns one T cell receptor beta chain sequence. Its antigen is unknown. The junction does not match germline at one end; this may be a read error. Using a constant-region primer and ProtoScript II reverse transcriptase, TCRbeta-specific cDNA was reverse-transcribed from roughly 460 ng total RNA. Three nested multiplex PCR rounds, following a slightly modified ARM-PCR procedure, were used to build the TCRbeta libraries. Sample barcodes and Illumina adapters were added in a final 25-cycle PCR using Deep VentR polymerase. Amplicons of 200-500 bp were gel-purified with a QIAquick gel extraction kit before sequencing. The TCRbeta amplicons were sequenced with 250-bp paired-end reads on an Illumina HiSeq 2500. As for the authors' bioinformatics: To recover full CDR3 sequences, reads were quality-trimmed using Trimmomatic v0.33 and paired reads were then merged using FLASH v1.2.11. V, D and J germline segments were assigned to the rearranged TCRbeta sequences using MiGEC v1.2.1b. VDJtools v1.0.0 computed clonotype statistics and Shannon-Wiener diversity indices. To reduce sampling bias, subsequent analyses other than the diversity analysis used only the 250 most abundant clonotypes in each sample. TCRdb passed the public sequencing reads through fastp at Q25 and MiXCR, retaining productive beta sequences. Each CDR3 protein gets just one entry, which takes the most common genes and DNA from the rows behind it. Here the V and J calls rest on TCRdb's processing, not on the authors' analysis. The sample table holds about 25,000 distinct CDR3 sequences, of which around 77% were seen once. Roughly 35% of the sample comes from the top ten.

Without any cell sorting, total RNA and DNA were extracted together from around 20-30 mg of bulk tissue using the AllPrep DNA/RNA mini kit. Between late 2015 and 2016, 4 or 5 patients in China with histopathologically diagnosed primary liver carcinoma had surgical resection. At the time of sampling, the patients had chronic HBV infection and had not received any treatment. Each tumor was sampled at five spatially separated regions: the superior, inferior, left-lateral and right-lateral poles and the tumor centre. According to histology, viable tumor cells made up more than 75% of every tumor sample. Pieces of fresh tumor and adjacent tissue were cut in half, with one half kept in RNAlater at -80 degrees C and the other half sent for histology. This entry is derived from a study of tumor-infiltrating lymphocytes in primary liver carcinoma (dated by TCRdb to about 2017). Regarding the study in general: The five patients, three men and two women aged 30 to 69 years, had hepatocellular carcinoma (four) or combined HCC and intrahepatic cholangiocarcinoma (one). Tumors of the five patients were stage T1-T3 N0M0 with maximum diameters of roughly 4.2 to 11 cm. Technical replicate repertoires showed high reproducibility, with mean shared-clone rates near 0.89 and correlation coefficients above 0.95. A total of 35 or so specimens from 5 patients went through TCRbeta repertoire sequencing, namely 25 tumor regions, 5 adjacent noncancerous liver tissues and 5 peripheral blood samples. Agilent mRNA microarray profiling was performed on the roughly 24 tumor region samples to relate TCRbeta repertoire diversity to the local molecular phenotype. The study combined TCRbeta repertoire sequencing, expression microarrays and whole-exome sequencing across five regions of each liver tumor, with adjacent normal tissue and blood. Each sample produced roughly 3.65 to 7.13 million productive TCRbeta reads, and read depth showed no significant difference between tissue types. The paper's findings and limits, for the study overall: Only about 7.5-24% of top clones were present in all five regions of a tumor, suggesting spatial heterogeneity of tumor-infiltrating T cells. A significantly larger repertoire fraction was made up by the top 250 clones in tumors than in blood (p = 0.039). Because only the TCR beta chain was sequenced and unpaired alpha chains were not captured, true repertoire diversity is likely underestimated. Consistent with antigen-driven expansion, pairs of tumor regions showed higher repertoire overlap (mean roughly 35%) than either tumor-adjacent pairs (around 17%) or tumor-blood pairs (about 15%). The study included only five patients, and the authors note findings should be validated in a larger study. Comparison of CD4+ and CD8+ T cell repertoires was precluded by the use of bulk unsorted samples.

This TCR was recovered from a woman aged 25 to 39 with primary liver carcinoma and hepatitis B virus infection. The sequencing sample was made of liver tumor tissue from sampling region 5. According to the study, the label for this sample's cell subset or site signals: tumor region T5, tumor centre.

The sequenced DNA is TGTGCCAACAGTTCAGCGGGAGTGGTTAACAATGAGCAATTCTTC. It translates to CANSSAGVVNNEQFF. The rearranged chain carries TRBV12-3 or TRBV12-4 and TRBJ2-1, with 8 middle bases fitting TRBD2. The cysteine opens and the phenylalanine closes a CDR3 of 15 amino acids. Left in the record is the CDR3 DNA by itself, 45 bases read in frame from the first base.